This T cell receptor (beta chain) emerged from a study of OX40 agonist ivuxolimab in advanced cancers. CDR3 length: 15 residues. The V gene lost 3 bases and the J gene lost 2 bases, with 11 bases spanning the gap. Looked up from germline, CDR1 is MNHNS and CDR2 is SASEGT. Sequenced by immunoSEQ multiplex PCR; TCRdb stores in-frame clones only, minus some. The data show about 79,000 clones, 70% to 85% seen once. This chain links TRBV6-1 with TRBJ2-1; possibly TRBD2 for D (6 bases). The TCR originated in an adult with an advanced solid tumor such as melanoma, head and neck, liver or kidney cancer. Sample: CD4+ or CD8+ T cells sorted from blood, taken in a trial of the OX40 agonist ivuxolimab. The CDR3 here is CASSDSGSTYNEQFF. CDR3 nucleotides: TGTGCCAGCAGTGATAGCGGAAGCACCTACAATGAGCAGTTCTTC.